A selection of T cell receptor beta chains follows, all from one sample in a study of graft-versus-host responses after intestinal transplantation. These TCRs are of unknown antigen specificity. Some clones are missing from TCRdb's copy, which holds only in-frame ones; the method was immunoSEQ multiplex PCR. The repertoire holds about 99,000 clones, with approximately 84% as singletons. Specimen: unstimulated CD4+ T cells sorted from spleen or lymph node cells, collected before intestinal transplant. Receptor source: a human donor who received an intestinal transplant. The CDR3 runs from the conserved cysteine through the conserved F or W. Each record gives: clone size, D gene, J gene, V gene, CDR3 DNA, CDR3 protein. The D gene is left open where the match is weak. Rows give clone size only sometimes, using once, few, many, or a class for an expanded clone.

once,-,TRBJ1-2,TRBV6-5,TGTGCCAGCAGTTACTCGACAGCGGCTAACTATGGCTACACCTTC,CASSYSTAANYGYTF
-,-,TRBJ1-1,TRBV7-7,TGTGCCAGCAGCTTAGATGGGGTCACTGAAGCTTTCTTT,CASSLDGVTEAFF
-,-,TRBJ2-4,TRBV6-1,TGTGCCAGCAGTGAATGGGCAGGGCAAAACATTCAGTACTTC,CASSEWAGQNIQYF
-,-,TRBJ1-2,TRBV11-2,TGTGCCAGCAGCTTAGTTCGGGTCTCAGGCTACACCTTC,CASSLVRVSGYTF
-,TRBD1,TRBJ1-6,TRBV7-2,TGTGCCAGCAGCTCGGGACAGCCTAATTCACCCCTCCACTTT,CASSSGQPNSPLHF
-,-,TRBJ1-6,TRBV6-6,TGTGCCAGCGGCAGGGCGCGGGGTAATTCACCCCTCCACTTT,CASGRARGNSPLHF
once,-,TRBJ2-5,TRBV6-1,TGTGCCAGCAGTGATTTTCTCGGGCGCAGCCGGTACTTC,CASSDFLGRSRYF
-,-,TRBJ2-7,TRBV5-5,TGTGCCAGCAGCTTGCGTGGGGACTACGAGCAGTACTTC,CASSLRGDYEQYF
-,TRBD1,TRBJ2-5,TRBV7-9,TGTGCCAGCACCCCTGAGGGACAGGGAGGGGAGACCCAGTACTTC,CASTPEGQGGETQYF
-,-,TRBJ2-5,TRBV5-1,TGCGCCAGCAGCTTGTGGGCAGACCAAGAGACCCAGTACTTC,CASSLWADQETQYF
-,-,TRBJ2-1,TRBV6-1,TGTGCCAGCAGTGAAAATAGGGGGGGGAGGAACAATGAGCAGTTCTTC,CASSENRGGRNNEQFF
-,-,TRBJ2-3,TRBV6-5,TGTGCCAGCAGTTCCAAGACTAGGAGAGCAGATACGCAGTATTTT,CASSSKTRRADTQYF
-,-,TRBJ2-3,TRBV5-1,TGCGCCAGCAGCTTCCAAGGCCTCACAGATACGCAGTATTTT,CASSFQGLTDTQYF
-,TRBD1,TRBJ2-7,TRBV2,TGTGCCAGCAGTGAAGCGTCTTGGACAGGGGGCAACTACGAGCAGTACTTC,CASSEASWTGGNYEQYF
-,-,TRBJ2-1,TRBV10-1,TGCGCCAGCAGTGAGTCCAGCGGGCACACCTACAATGAGCAGTTCTTC,CASSESSGHTYNEQFF
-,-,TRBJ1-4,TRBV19,TGTGCCAGTTCGCAGGACTTGTGGGAAAAACTGTTTTTT,CASSQDLWEKLFF
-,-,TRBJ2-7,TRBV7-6,TGTGCCAGCAGCTTAGTTGTCGGGGACGAGCAGTACTTC,CASSLVVGDEQYF
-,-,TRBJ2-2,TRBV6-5,TGTGCCAGCAGTTACCGGGACACGAACACCGGGGAGCTGTTTTTT,CASSYRDTNTGELFF
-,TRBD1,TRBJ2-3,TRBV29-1,TGCAGCGTTGAAGGAGGGACAGGGGCAGATACGCAGTATTTT,CSVEGGTGADTQYF
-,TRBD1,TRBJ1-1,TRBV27,TGTGCCAGCAGTTTATCGTGGGACAGGGGGCTCATGAACACTGAAGCTTTCTTT,CASSLSWDRGLMNTEAFF
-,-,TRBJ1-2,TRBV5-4,TGTGCCAGCAGCTTGGAATCGGATAACTATGGCTACACCTTC,CASSLESDNYGYTF
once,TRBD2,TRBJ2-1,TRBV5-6,TGTGCCAGCAGCTCCGCCTCTAGCGGGGGGGGTTACAATGAGCAGTTCTTC,CASSSASSGGGYNEQFF
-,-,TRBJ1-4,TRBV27,TGTGCCAGCAGTTTATACAGTACGGGGTGGAGGGAAAAACTGTTTTTT,CASSLYSTGWREKLFF
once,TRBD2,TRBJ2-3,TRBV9,TGTGCCAGCAGCATTACCGGGACTAGCGACACAGATACGCAGTATTTT,CASSITGTSDTDTQYF
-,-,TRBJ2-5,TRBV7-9,TGTGCCAGCAGCCCTGGAGTGAGGGAGCGGTACTTC,CASSPGVRERYF
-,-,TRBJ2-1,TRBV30,TGTGCCTGGAGTGGCCTAGCCTACAATGAGCAGTTCTTC,CAWSGLAYNEQFF
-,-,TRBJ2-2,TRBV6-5,TGTGCCAGCAGTTATGCCTGGGCAAGAAAGGGCGGGGAGCTGTTTTTT,CASSYAWARKGGELFF
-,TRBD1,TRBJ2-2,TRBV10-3,TGTGCCATCACTCGGGACAGCCATAACACCGGGGAGCTGTTTTTT,CAITRDSHNTGELFF
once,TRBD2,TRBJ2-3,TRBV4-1,TGCGCCAGCAGCCAAGAGATCGGGAGGGCGCGGGGAGATACGCAGTATTTT,CASSQEIGRARGDTQYF
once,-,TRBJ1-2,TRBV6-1,TGTGCCAGCACCCCAACGTGGCAGGGTGATGGCTACACCTTC,CASTPTWQGDGYTF
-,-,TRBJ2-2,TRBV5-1,TGCGCCAGCAGCCAAGCGGCCGGGCCCGGGGAGCTGTTTTTT,CASSQAAGPGELFF
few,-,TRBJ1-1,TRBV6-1,TGTGCCAGCACCCTCTGGGGGCCCGGGACTGAAGCTTTCTTT,CASTLWGPGTEAFF
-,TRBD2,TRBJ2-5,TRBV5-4,TGTGCCAGCAGCTTAAAACTAGCGGGAGTAGGGGAGACCCAGTACTTC,CASSLKLAGVGETQYF
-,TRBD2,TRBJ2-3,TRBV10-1,TGCGCCAGCAGCGGGAGGGCCTCAGATACGCAGTATTTT,CASSGRASDTQYF
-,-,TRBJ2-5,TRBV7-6,TGTGCCAGCATTAAGGGGTTGGGGGAGACCCAGTACTTC,CASIKGLGETQYF
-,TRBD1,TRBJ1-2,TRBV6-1,TGTGCCAGCAGTACTTCCTACCGGGACAGGTTAACCTTC,CASSTSYRDRLTF
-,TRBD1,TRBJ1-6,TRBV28,TGTGCCAGCAGTCCGGGACAGATAATGAATTCACCCCTCCACTTT,CASSPGQIMNSPLHF
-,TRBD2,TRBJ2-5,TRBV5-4,TGTGCCAGCAGCCCCAGACTAGCGCCGTACCAAGAGACCCAGTACTTC,CASSPRLAPYQETQYF
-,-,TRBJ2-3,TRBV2,TGTGCCATTCCCGGGACTCCCAGGACAGATACGCAGTATTTT,CAIPGTPRTDTQYF
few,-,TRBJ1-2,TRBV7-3,TGTGCCAGCAGCTTGGCTGGGGGAGGGGGCTATGGCTACACCTTC,CASSLAGGGGYGYTF
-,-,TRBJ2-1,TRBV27,TGTGCCAGCAGTTGGGACACTATGCCCTACAATGAGCAGTTCTTC,CASSWDTMPYNEQFF
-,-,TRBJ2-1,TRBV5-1,TGCGCCAGCAGCCAGACTCTGGGAGATGAGCAGTTCTTC,CASSQTLGDEQFF
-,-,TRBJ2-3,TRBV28,TGTGCCAGCAGTTTAGCGGGAGATACGCAGTATTTT,CASSLAGDTQYF
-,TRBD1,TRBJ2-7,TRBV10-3,TGTGCCATCAGCCAGACAGGGGGCATGTACGAGCAGTACTTC,CAISQTGGMYEQYF
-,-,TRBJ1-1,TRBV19,TGTGCCAGTATTTTTCAGACGAACACTGAAGCTTTCTTT,CASIFQTNTEAFF
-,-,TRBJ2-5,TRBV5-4,TGTGCCAGCAGCTCACAGGGAAAGGGAGAGACCCAGTACTTC,CASSSQGKGETQYF
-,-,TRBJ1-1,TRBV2,TGTGCCACTATCGCCAGGTGGGGGACTGAAGCTTTCTTT,CATIARWGTEAFF
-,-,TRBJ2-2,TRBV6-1,TGTGCCAGCAGTGATAGTCAGGGCCTGAACACCGGGGAGCTGTTTTTT,CASSDSQGLNTGELFF
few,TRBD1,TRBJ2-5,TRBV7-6,TGTGCCAGCAGCTCGACGGACAGGGCACAAGAGACCCAGTACTTC,CASSSTDRAQETQYF
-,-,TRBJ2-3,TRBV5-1,TGCGCCAGCAGCTTGGGGCGCTCCACCCCCCCAGATACGCAGTATTTT,CASSLGRSTPPDTQYF
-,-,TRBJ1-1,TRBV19,TGTGCCAGTAGTCTTGGACAAATGAACACTGAAGCTTTCTTT,CASSLGQMNTEAFF
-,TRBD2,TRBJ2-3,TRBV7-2,TGTGCCAGCGGGGGAAGAGCGGGAGGGTCAGATACGCAGTATTTT,CASGGRAGGSDTQYF
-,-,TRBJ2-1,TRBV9,TGTGCCAGCAGCGTAGATAGGGGGAGGAATGAGCAGTTCTTC,CASSVDRGRNEQFF
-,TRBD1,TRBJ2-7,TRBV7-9,TGTGCCAGCAGCAACCCACAGGGGGCCCGTAGCTCCTACGAGCAGTACTTC,CASSNPQGARSSYEQYF